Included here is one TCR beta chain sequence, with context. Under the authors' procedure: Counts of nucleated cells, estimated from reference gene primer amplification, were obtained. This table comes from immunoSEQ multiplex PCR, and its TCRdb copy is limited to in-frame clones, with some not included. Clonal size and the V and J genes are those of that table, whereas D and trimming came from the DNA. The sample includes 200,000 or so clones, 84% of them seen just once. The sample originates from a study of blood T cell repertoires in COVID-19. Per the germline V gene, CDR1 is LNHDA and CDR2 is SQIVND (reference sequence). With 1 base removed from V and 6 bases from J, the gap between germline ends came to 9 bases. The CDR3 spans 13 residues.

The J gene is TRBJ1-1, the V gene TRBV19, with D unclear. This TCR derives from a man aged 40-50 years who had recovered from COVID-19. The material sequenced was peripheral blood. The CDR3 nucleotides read TGTGCCAGTAGTATAGGGCTGGAGGCTGAAGCTTTCTTT. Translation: CASSIGLEAEAFF. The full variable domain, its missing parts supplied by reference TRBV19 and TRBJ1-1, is DGGITQSPKYLFRKEGQNVTLSCEQNLNHDAMYWYRQDPGQGLRLIYYSQIVNDFQKGDIAEGYSVSREKKESFPLTVTSAQKNPTAFYLCASSIGLEAEAFFGQGTRLTVV.